This TCR beta chain was recovered during a study of radiation and T cells in renal cell carcinoma. Stated time point: baseline pretreatment blood. Treatment given: 15 Gy SBRT to primary tumor, nephrectomy 4 weeks later. Using immunoSEQ multiplex PCR, the repertoire was profiled, and TCRdb retains in-frame clones only, with some absent. The sample holds approximately 120,000 clones, approximately 82% seen once. CDR3 size: 16 residues. CDR1 is SGDLS, CDR2 YYNGEE, per germline. V was cut by 0 bases and J by 5 bases, with 14 bases left in between. The source was blood, collected from a patient whose treatment included radiotherapy and nephrectomy. The TCR was taken from an older woman with renal cell carcinoma. The J gene is TRBJ1-4, the V gene TRBV9; possibly TRBD1 for D (5 bases). The CDR3 sequence: CASSVAGAGGNEKLFF. The CDR3, as DNA: TGTGCCAGCAGCGTAGCTGGGGCGGGCGGGAATGAAAAACTGTTTTTT. Combining the CDR3 with reference TRBV9 and TRBJ1-4 gives the whole variable domain DSGVTQTPKHLITATGQRVTLRCSPRSGDLSVYWYQQSLDQGLQFLIQYYNGEERAKGNILERFSAQQFPDLHSELNLSSLELGDSALYFCASSVAGAGGNEKLFFGSGTQLSVL.